This is a list of T cell receptor beta chains from one sample in a study of shared clonotypes between healthy human individuals. Sequenced by immunoSEQ multiplex PCR; TCRdb stores in-frame clones only, minus some. The sample lists about 2,500,000 clones, approximately 92% occurring once. The sequenced material came from naive CD4+ T cells sorted from blood. The receptors come from a man in his late teens or twenties in good health. The CDR3 runs from the conserved cysteine through the conserved F or W. A D gene is named only where the DNA matches it firmly. A row's size may be missing; if present it is once, few, many or a size class.

D: -; J: TRBJ2-7; size: -; V: TRBV7-9; CDR3: CASSKKGIRHEQYF; DNA: TGTGCCAGCAGCAAAAAAGGAATTCGACACGAGCAGTACTTC
D: -; J: TRBJ2-7; size: -; V: TRBV15; CDR3: CATSRKIRTEGVNYEQYF; DNA: TGTGCCACCAGCAGGAAAATTAGGACGGAAGGAGTTAACTACGAGCAGTACTTC
D: TRBD1; J: TRBJ1-5; size: -; V: TRBV19; CDR3: CTPGQKTLSNQPQHF; DNA: TGTACTCCGGGACAGAAAACGCTTAGCAATCAGCCCCAGCATTTT
D: -; J: TRBJ1-5; size: few; V: TRBV28; CDR3: CASSPGRNQPQHF; DNA: TGTGCCAGCAGTCCCGGGAGGAATCAGCCCCAGCATTTT
D: -; J: TRBJ1-6; size: -; V: TRBV2; CDR3: CASKRTDLNSPLHF; DNA: TGTGCCAGCAAGAGGACGGACCTTAATTCACCCCTCCACTTT
D: TRBD2; J: TRBJ2-1; size: -; V: TRBV11-3; CDR3: CASSFGLAGNNEQFF; DNA: TGTGCCAGCAGCTTTGGGCTAGCGGGGAACAATGAGCAGTTCTTC
D: -; J: TRBJ2-5; size: -; V: TRBV6-5; CDR3: CASKQWRDQETQYF; DNA: TGTGCCAGCAAGCAGTGGCGGGACCAAGAGACCCAGTACTTC
D: -; J: TRBJ2-1; size: few; V: TRBV18; CDR3: CASSPQGNEQFF; DNA: TGTGCCAGCTCACCACAGGGCAATGAGCAGTTCTTC
D: TRBD1; J: TRBJ2-7; size: -; V: TRBV2; CDR3: CASRSGTGAGEQYF; DNA: TGTGCCAGCCGCTCGGGGACAGGGGCCGGCGAGCAGTACTTC
D: -; J: TRBJ1-2; size: -; V: TRBV7-9; CDR3: CASSPALPADYGYTF; DNA: TGTGCCAGCAGCCCGGCCCTCCCCGCGGACTATGGCTACACCTTC
D: -; J: TRBJ2-5; size: -; V: TRBV6-1; CDR3: CASSAGETQYF; DNA: TGTGCCAGCAGTGCTGGAGAGACCCAGTACTTC
D: TRBD1; J: TRBJ2-3; size: -; V: TRBV30; CDR3: CAWLQGISDTQYF; DNA: TGTGCCTGGCTACAGGGGATTTCAGATACGCAGTATTTT
D: -; J: TRBJ1-6; size: -; V: TRBV6-5; CDR3: CASSYDAAYNSPLHF; DNA: TGTGCCAGCAGTTACGACGCCGCCTATAATTCACCCCTCCACTTT
D: -; J: TRBJ2-2; size: -; V: TRBV9; CDR3: CASSPRPIPGELFF; DNA: TGTGCCAGCAGCCCCCGACCAATTCCCGGGGAGCTGTTTTTT
D: TRBD2; J: TRBJ2-1; size: -; V: TRBV9; CDR3: CASSVAGVTSGRGEQFF; DNA: TGTGCCAGCAGCGTAGCGGGGGTCACTAGCGGGAGAGGGGAGCAGTTCTTC
D: -; J: TRBJ1-5; size: -; V: TRBV6-1; CDR3: CASTLGGSNQPQHF; DNA: TGTGCCAGCACCCTCGGGGGGAGCAATCAGCCCCAGCATTTT
D: -; J: TRBJ2-2; size: -; V: TRBV6-5; CDR3: CASTFGGSTGELFF; DNA: TGTGCCAGCACTTTTGGGGGGTCAACCGGGGAGCTGTTTTTT
D: TRBD2; J: TRBJ2-5; size: -; V: TRBV11-2; CDR3: CASSLGGGGLAAKETQYF; DNA: TGTGCCAGCAGCTTAGGCGGGGGAGGACTAGCGGCCAAAGAGACCCAGTACTTC
D: TRBD2; J: TRBJ2-4; size: -; V: TRBV6-6; CDR3: CASSPPGLTKNIQYF; DNA: TGTGCCAGCAGTCCCCCGGGACTAACCAAAAACATTCAGTACTTC
D: TRBD1; J: TRBJ2-4; size: once; V: TRBV19; CDR3: CASSIRQGQRLAKNIQYF; DNA: TGTGCCAGTAGTATACGACAGGGTCAGCGACTAGCCAAAAACATTCAGTACTTC
D: -; J: TRBJ1-5; size: -; V: TRBV4-1; CDR3: CASSQEGKHQPQHF; DNA: TGCGCCAGCAGCCAAGAGGGGAAGCATCAGCCCCAGCATTTT
D: -; J: TRBJ2-3; size: -; V: TRBV20-1; CDR3: CSAPRTDTQYF; DNA: TGCAGTGCCCCGAGGACAGATACGCAGTATTTT
D: TRBD2; J: TRBJ2-1; size: -; V: TRBV5-1; CDR3: CASSPSGGTYNEQFF; DNA: TGCGCCAGCAGCCCGAGCGGGGGGACCTACAATGAGCAGTTCTTC
D: -; J: TRBJ2-7; size: -; V: TRBV5-4; CDR3: CASSLNLAREQYF; DNA: TGTGCCAGCAGCTTAAATCTTGCGAGGGAGCAGTACTTC
D: TRBD1; J: TRBJ1-1; size: -; V: TRBV7-2; CDR3: CASSAQGTATEAFF; DNA: TGTGCCAGCAGCGCCCAAGGGACAGCCACTGAAGCTTTCTTT
D: -; J: TRBJ1-4; size: -; V: TRBV7-9; CDR3: CASSLDGGAAEKLFF; DNA: TGTGCCAGCAGCTTAGATGGGGGCGCGGCAGAAAAACTGTTTTTT
D: -; J: TRBJ1-1; size: -; V: TRBV6-5; CDR3: CASSFAYDRVTEAFF; DNA: TGTGCCAGCAGTTTCGCGTATGACAGAGTCACTGAAGCTTTCTTT
D: -; J: TRBJ2-3; size: once; V: TRBV18; CDR3: CASSPPTGPVGPRDTQYF; DNA: TGTGCCAGCTCACCACCGACGGGGCCAGTGGGACCACGAGATACGCAGTATTTT
D: TRBD1; J: TRBJ1-1; size: -; V: TRBV5-1; CDR3: CASGPTGVNTEAFF; DNA: TGCGCCAGCGGACCTACAGGGGTAAATACTGAAGCTTTCTTT
D: TRBD1; J: TRBJ1-3; size: -; V: TRBV7-9; CDR3: CASSARGPGNTIYF; DNA: TGTGCCAGCAGCGCCAGGGGGCCTGGAAACACCATATATTTT
D: -; J: TRBJ1-4; size: -; V: TRBV11-2; CDR3: CASSFTLFLATNEKLFF; DNA: TGTGCCAGCAGCTTTACACTTTTCCTCGCAACTAATGAAAAACTGTTTTTT
D: -; J: TRBJ1-4; size: -; V: TRBV2; CDR3: CASSQGLGATNEKLFF; DNA: TGTGCCAGCAGCCAAGGACTGGGGGCAACTAATGAAAAACTGTTTTTT
D: -; J: TRBJ1-1; size: once; V: TRBV10-2; CDR3: CASSGSNFNTEAFF; DNA: TGCGCCAGCAGCGGCAGCAACTTTAACACTGAAGCTTTCTTT
D: -; J: TRBJ2-2; size: -; V: TRBV9; CDR3: CASSVQAGSNTGELFF; DNA: TGTGCCAGCAGCGTCCAAGCGGGTTCGAACACCGGGGAGCTGTTTTTT
D: -; J: TRBJ1-5; size: -; V: TRBV18; CDR3: CASSPDSSYSNQPQHF; DNA: TGTGCCAGCTCACCCGACAGCTCGTATAGCAATCAGCCCCAGCATTTT
D: -; J: TRBJ2-7; size: -; V: TRBV30; CDR3: CAWRNNRVRDEQYF; DNA: TGTGCCTGGAGAAATAACAGGGTCCGTGACGAGCAGTACTTC
D: -; J: TRBJ1-2; size: once; V: TRBV7-2; CDR3: CASSLGGLLGGYTF; DNA: TGTGCCAGCAGCCTCGGGGGTCTCCTCGGTGGCTACACCTTC
D: TRBD1; J: TRBJ2-7; size: -; V: TRBV6-6; CDR3: CASSYPEGQNNYEQYF; DNA: TGTGCCAGCAGTTACCCTGAGGGACAGAATAACTACGAGCAGTACTTC
D: TRBD1; J: TRBJ1-2; size: -; V: TRBV29-1; CDR3: CSVERGHYGYTF; DNA: TGCAGCGTTGAAAGGGGGCACTATGGCTACACCTTC
D: -; J: TRBJ2-7; size: -; V: TRBV11-2; CDR3: CASSLTAGSSSYEQYF; DNA: TGTGCCAGCAGCTTAACAGCCGGGTCGAGCTCCTACGAGCAGTACTTC
D: -; J: TRBJ1-5; size: few; V: TRBV2; CDR3: CASSGTTNQPQHF; DNA: TGTGCCAGCAGTGGAACAACCAATCAGCCCCAGCATTTT